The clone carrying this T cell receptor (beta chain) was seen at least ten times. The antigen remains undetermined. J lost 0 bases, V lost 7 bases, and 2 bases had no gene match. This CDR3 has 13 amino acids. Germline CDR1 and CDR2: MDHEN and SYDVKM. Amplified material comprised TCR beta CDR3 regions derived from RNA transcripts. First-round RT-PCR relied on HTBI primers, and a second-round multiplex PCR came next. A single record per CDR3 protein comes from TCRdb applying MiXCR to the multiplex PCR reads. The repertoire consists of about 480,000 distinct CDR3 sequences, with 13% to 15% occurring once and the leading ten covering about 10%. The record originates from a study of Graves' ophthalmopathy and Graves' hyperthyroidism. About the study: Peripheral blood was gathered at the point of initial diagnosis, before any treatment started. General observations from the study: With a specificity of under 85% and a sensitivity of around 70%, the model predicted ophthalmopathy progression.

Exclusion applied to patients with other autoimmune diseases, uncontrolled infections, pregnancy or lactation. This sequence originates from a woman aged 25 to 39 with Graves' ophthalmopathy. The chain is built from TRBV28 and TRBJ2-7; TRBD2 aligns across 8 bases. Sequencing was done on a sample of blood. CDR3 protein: CASISGSSYEQYF. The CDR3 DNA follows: TGTGCCAGCATAAGCGGGAGCTCCTACGAGCAGTACTTC.